The clone carrying this T cell receptor beta chain showed up many times. Its target is not known. The data are from a study of CD8 T cells in ankylosing spondylitis. Deletions cut 4 bases from V and 5 bases from J, with 18 bases between. Germline V gene lookup returns CDR1 SSHAT and CDR2 FNYEAQ (reference sequence). This CDR3 is 15 amino acids long. Study-level points and caveats: With a CD8+ phenotype, disease-linked clones were relatively rare in peripheral blood. The authors reported significant enrichment of disease-linked clones in matched ankylosing spondylitis synovial fluid. Reactive arthritis synovial fluid and blood previously showed some of these motif variants.

TCRdb re-called the 5' RACE reads with MiXCR, one entry per CDR3 protein. Here the sample spans approximately 240,000 distinct CDR3 sequences, more than 9% being singletons. This receptor was obtained from a male donor with ankylosing spondylitis or in good health (not recorded which). The sequencing input was blood, either unsorted or a sorted T cell fraction (not recorded which). The chain recombines TRBV7-7 with TRBJ2-7; D unclear. Here the CDR3 reads CASSWADGPPNEQYF. Written as DNA, the CDR3 is TGTGCCAGCAGCTGGGCGGACGGACCTCCGAACGAGCAGTACTTC.